The clone carrying this TCR beta chain showed up many times. The data are from a study of blood T cell repertoires in COVID-19. TCRdb's copy holds only in-frame clones and misses some; the assay was immunoSEQ multiplex PCR. The table lists 250,000 to 350,000 clones, around 89% of them singletons, with around an eighth in the top ten. Per the germline V gene, CDR1 is MNHEY and CDR2 is SVGEGT. The V gene lost 2 bases and the J gene lost 0 bases, with 13 bases spanning the gap. CDR3 length equals 16 residues. The source material was peripheral blood. This TCR was sampled from a woman aged 60-75 years with acute or convalescent COVID-19. The chain couples TRBV6-2 or TRBV6-3 to TRBJ1-1; D remains ambiguous. CDR3: CASSYVRARVNTEAFF. The CDR3 nucleotides are TGTGCCAGCAGTTACGTGAGGGCGCGGGTGAACACTGAAGCTTTCTTT.